These T cell receptor beta chains were read from a single sample in a study of Ad26.COV2.S vaccination and SARS-CoV-2 variants. Generated by immunoSEQ multiplex PCR, the TCRdb table keeps only in-frame clones and is missing some. The repertoire holds a few hundred thousand clones, with about 90% as singletons. The sample consisted of peripheral blood, taken in a trial of Ad26.COV2.S vaccine versus placebo. The receptors were sampled from a person aged 18-65 years who received the Ad26.COV2.S COVID-19 vaccine or a placebo. Each CDR3 is given with its conserved first and last residue. Each record gives: clone size, V gene, D gene, J gene, CDR3 DNA, CDR3 protein. A D gene is named only where the DNA matches it firmly. Expanded clones are given a class, and other clones once, few, many or no size at all.

size: .; V: TRBV14; D: TRBD1; J: TRBJ1-6; DNA: TGTGCCAGCAGCCAAGGATCCTGGACAGGGAGGGATTCACCCCTCCACTTT; CDR3: CASSQGSWTGRDSPLHF
size: many; V: TRBV5-1; D: TRBD2; J: TRBJ2-7; DNA: TGCGCCAGCAGCATAACTAGCGGGAGGTCCCAACACGAGCAGTACTTC; CDR3: CASSITSGRSQHEQYF
size: .; V: TRBV5-1; D: TRBD1; J: TRBJ1-6; DNA: TGCGCCAGCAGCCCCGACAGGGGCAGGTCACCCCTCCACTTT; CDR3: CASSPDRGRSPLHF
size: .; V: TRBV28; D: .; J: TRBJ1-4; DNA: TGTGCCAGCAGAATAAATGAAAAACTGTTTTTT; CDR3: CASRINEKLFF
size: few; V: TRBV28; D: .; J: TRBJ1-5; DNA: TGTGCCAGCAGTTTATTGGCAGATTATAGCAATCAGCCCCAGCATTTT; CDR3: CASSLLADYSNQPQHF
size: .; V: TRBV7-9; D: .; J: TRBJ2-7; DNA: TGTGCCAGCAGCCTCCTAAGGGGCGGCTCTCTCTACGAGCAGTACTTC; CDR3: CASSLLRGGSLYEQYF
size: .; V: TRBV18; D: .; J: TRBJ2-1; DNA: TGTGCCAGCTCACCAAGGGGAGGTGAGCAGTTCTTC; CDR3: CASSPRGGEQFF
size: .; V: TRBV5-6; D: .; J: TRBJ2-5; DNA: TGTGCCAGCAGCTTGCCCGGGGGAGCCATTCAAGAGACCCAGTACTTC; CDR3: CASSLPGGAIQETQYF
size: few; V: TRBV27; D: .; J: TRBJ1-2; DNA: TGTGCCAGCAGTTTTGGGGGTAACTATGGCTACACCTTC; CDR3: CASSFGGNYGYTF
size: .; V: TRBV7-2; D: .; J: TRBJ2-1; DNA: TGTGCCAGCAGCTTAGTACGTCCGCCAAACAATGAGCAGTTCTTC; CDR3: CASSLVRPPNNEQFF
size: once; V: TRBV28; D: .; J: TRBJ2-5; DNA: TGTGCCAGCAGTTTATCGGGGGAAGAAGAGACCCAGTACTTC; CDR3: CASSLSGEEETQYF
size: .; V: TRBV11-3; D: .; J: TRBJ2-1; DNA: TGTGCCAGCAGCCCCCGACAGAACGACAATGAGCAGTTCTTC; CDR3: CASSPRQNDNEQFF
size: few; V: TRBV7-9; D: TRBD1; J: TRBJ1-1; DNA: TGTGCCAGCAGCGCCAGACAGGGCCACACTGAAGCTTTCTTT; CDR3: CASSARQGHTEAFF
size: .; V: TRBV5-6; D: TRBD2; J: TRBJ2-1; DNA: TGTGCCAGCAGCTTGAGGGTAGCGGGAGGCAATGAGCAGTTCTTC; CDR3: CASSLRVAGGNEQFF
size: once; V: TRBV28; D: TRBD1; J: TRBJ1-3; DNA: TGTGCCAGCAGTAGTTCCGGACAGGGTGGGGGAAACACCATATATTTT; CDR3: CASSSSGQGGGNTIYF
size: .; V: TRBV28; D: TRBD2; J: TRBJ2-1; DNA: TGTGCCAGCCGGACTAGCGGGAGGGCGGTGGCTAATGAGCAGTTCTTC; CDR3: CASRTSGRAVANEQFF
size: .; V: TRBV6-6; D: .; J: TRBJ2-2; DNA: TGTGCCAGCAGTTACTCCAGGGATGACACCGGGGAGCTGTTTTTT; CDR3: CASSYSRDDTGELFF
size: .; V: TRBV29-1; D: TRBD2; J: TRBJ2-5; DNA: TGCAGCGCCGGACTAGCGGAAGAGACCCAGTACTTC; CDR3: CSAGLAEETQYF
size: .; V: TRBV9; D: .; J: TRBJ2-1; DNA: TGTGCCAGCAGCGTAGAGGCGGACGGTGAGCAGTTCTTC; CDR3: CASSVEADGEQFF
size: .; V: TRBV13; D: TRBD2; J: TRBJ2-1; DNA: TGTGCCAGCAGCTTAGAGGGGACTAGCGAGGGTGTCTCCTACAATGAGCAGTTCTTC; CDR3: CASSLEGTSEGVSYNEQFF
size: .; V: TRBV19; D: .; J: TRBJ1-2; DNA: TGTGCCAGTATGGGGGGTTACAACTATGGCTACACCTTC; CDR3: CASMGGYNYGYTF
size: .; V: TRBV10-3; D: .; J: TRBJ2-1; DNA: TGTGCCATCAGTTTCAGGGGGGATGAGCAGTTCTTC; CDR3: CAISFRGDEQFF
size: .; V: TRBV15; D: .; J: TRBJ1-4; DNA: TGTGCCACCAGCGGTACAGGGAGTGGGAATGAAAAACTGTTTTTT; CDR3: CATSGTGSGNEKLFF
size: .; V: TRBV27; D: TRBD1; J: TRBJ1-4; DNA: TGTGCCAGCAGACCTACAGGGGCGGGGGAAAAACTGTTTTTT; CDR3: CASRPTGAGEKLFF